The 25 T cell receptor beta chains listed next were all sequenced from one sample in a study of blood T cell repertoires in COVID-19. The data were produced by immunoSEQ multiplex PCR, yet TCRdb's version contains in-frame clones alone and is incomplete. The data hold 200,000 to 300,000 clones, with about nine tenths observed a single time. The sample taken for sequencing was peripheral blood. The receptors originated from a woman aged 40 to 49 with acute or convalescent COVID-19.

This chain links TRBV5-1 with TRBJ1-1, with a weak D call TRBD1 (5 bases). Between the trimmed V and J ends, which lost 1 base and 1 base, there was a span of 8 bases. Germline values: CDR1 SGHRS, CDR2 YFSETQ. The CDR3 is 14 amino acids. The CDR3 DNA reads TGCGCCAGCAGCTTGAACGGACAGAACACTGAAGCTTTCTTT. Its translation: CASSLNGQNTEAFF.

The rearrangement joins TRBV7-3 to TRBJ1-1; tentative D call: TRBD1 (6 bases). CDR3 length: 13 residues. Trimming pared 6 bases from V and 3 bases from J, leaving 11 bases between. Germline V gene data show CDR1 as SGHTA and CDR2 as FQGTGA. The CDR3 region has the DNA TGTGCCAGCAGGAGACAGGAGGACACTGAAGCTTTCTTT. It translates to CASRRQEDTEAFF.

This sequence joins TRBV21-1 and TRBJ2-7; TRBD1, as called in the table, went unchecked against the DNA. TRBV21-1 is marked as a pseudogene. This CDR3 contains 13 residues. Written as DNA, the CDR3 is TGTGCCAGCAGGACCGACAGGCTCTACGAGCAGTACGTC. Translating gives CASRTDRLYEQYV.

The rearrangement links TRBV9 to TRBJ2-3; tentative D call: TRBD2 (6 bases). The length of the CDR3 is 15 residues. CDR1 is SGDLS, CDR2 YYNGEE, per germline. The V end was cut by 0 bases, the J end by 4 bases, with 12 bases between. This chain's CDR3 is CASSVASARADTQYF. As DNA, the CDR3 is TGTGCCAGCAGCGTAGCTAGCGCCCGTGCAGATACGCAGTATTTT.

This clone was picked up a small number of times. This rearrangement joins TRBV7-8 to TRBJ1-3, with 7 bases lining up with TRBD1. The CDR3 loop spans 12 amino acids. Germline V gene data show CDR1 as SGHVS and CDR2 as FQNEAQ. V lost 10 bases to trimming and J lost 2 bases; unmatched junction nucleotides: 2. The CDR3 protein is CATGTAGNTIYF. Here the CDR3 DNA reads TGTGCCACTGGGACAGCTGGAAACACCATATATTTT.

This rearrangement joins TRBV6-5 to TRBJ2-7; possibly TRBD1 for D (6 bases). V gave up 7 bases and J gave up 0 bases, with 13 bases separating them. Germline V gives CDR1 MNHEY, CDR2 SVGAGI. The CDR3 length is 14 residues. The CDR3 loop is CASNPGHGSYEQYV. CDR3 coding DNA: TGTGCCAGCAATCCGGGACACGGCTCCTACGAGCAGTACGTC.

The V gene is TRBV27, the J gene TRBJ1-2; no clear D gene. Germline V CDR1 and CDR2: MNHEY, SMNVEV (reference sequence). V lost 3 bases and J lost 1, with 9 bases in between. This CDR3 has 14 residues. CDR3 residues: CASSFSPGNYGYTF. The CDR3 nucleotides read TGTGCCAGCAGTTTCTCCCCCGGTAACTATGGCTACACCTTC.

The J gene is TRBJ2-5, the V gene TRBV6-5, with 8 positions matching TRBD2. CDR3 length equals 15 residues. The V and J ends lost 6 bases and 7 bases, in that order; junction bases with no gene match: 13. Germline loops: CDR1 MNHEY, CDR2 SVGAGI. CDR3 nucleotides: TGTGCCAGCAGCGATAGCGGGACGAACCTGGGGACCCAGTACTTC. Residues: CASSDSGTNLGTQYF.

The chain joins TRBV21-1 to TRBJ2-2; the D segment call TRBD2 is taken from the table without a DNA check. TRBV21-1 is shown as a pseudogene. CDR3 length: 17 amino acids. The CDR3 DNA follows: TGTGCCAGCAGCAAACCACTAGCGGGGGCCCCCACCGGGGAGCTGTTTTTT. Translating gives CASSKPLAGAPTGELFF.

The chain couples TRBV9 to TRBJ2-5, with D hard to call. Deletions cut 1 base from V and 1 base from J, with 5 bases between. Germline assignment: CDR1 SGDLS and CDR2 YYNGEE. CDR3 length: 13 amino acids. CDR3 residues: CASSVLPQETQYF. The CDR3 DNA sequence: TGTGCCAGCAGCGTACTACCCCAAGAGACCCAGTACTTC.

The chain has TRBV9 and TRBJ2-1, with D tentatively TRBD1 (5 bases). V lost 5 bases, J lost 4 bases, and 22 bases lay in between. Germline V gene sequence: CDR1 SGDLS, CDR2 YYNGEE. CDR3 length equals 17 residues. In DNA, the CDR3 is TGTGCCAGCAGTTACACCGCCCAGGGTGGAAAATACAATGAGCAGTTCTTC. Translation: CASSYTAQGGKYNEQFF.

This clone showed up just once. The gene calls are TRBV6-5 and TRBJ2-1; 9 bases map to TRBD2. There are 14 residues in the CDR3. The germline V gene encodes CDR1 MNHEY and CDR2 SVGAGI. Losses at the gene ends were 6 bases for V and 6 bases for J; bases not matched to a gene: 6. Here the CDR3 DNA reads TGTGCCAGCAGGGTTCTAGCGGGACGCAATGAGCAGTTCTTC. It codes for CASRVLAGRNEQFF.

This clone turned up a few times. The rearrangement uses TRBV7-9 and TRBJ1-1, with 7 bases lining up with TRBD1. Trimming took 6 bases from V and 3 from J; bases not matched to a gene: 4. Per the germline V gene, CDR1 is SEHNR and CDR2 is FQNEAQ (reference sequence). CDR3 length: 13 amino acids. Here the CDR3 DNA reads TGTGCCAGCAGGGGCAGGGGGGACACTGAAGCTTTCTTT. It encodes CASRGRGDTEAFF.

The genes are TRBV6-5 and TRBJ2-3; 7 positions agree with TRBD1. The CDR3 is 14 residues long. The V and J ends lost 10 bases and 1 base, in that order; junction bases with no gene match: 8. Germline lookup yields CDR1 MNHEY and CDR2 SVGAGI. The CDR3 DNA reads as TGTGCCACCGAATCTGGGACAGGCACAGATACGCAGTATTTT. Translated: CATESGTGTDTQYF.

This clone was counted between two and nine times. The chain combines TRBV5-1 with TRBJ1-4, with TRBD1 matching 7 bases. V shed 6 bases, J shed 4 bases, and the junction held 9 bases outside the gene matches. The germline V gene encodes CDR1 SGHRS and CDR2 YFSETQ. The CDR3 totals 15 residues. CDR3 sequence: CASKESGQLNEKLFF. For the CDR3, the DNA is TGCGCCAGCAAAGAATCGGGACAGCTTAATGAAAAACTGTTTTTT.

The chain has TRBV15 and TRBJ1-5; TRBD1 aligns across 9 bases. This CDR3 comprises 19 residues. V dropped 3 bases and J dropped 0; count of bases not matched to a gene: 12. CDR1 LNHNV and CDR2 YYDKDF come from the germline V gene (reference sequence). The CDR3 region is CATSSRHRGLYDSNQPQHF. CDR3 DNA sequence: TGTGCCACCAGCAGCCGCCACAGGGGGCTTTATGATAGCAATCAGCCCCAGCATTTT.

This sequence joins TRBV4-1 and TRBJ2-2, with D tentatively TRBD2 (5 bases). The CDR3 has 16 residues. Germline CDR1 and CDR2: MGHRA and YSYEKL. The V end was cut by 0 bases, the J end by 5 bases, with 13 bases between. CDR3 nucleotides: TGCGCCAGCAGCCAAGATCGTACCCCGGGGACCGGGGAGCTGTTTTTT. It encodes CASSQDRTPGTGELFF.

This chain links TRBV4-1 with TRBJ1-1; D uncertain. The CDR3 has 13 amino acids. Trimming stripped 1 base from V and 8 bases from J, with 11 bases between. Germline V gives CDR1 MGHRA, CDR2 YSYEKL. CDR3 in amino acids: CASSQVRVSEAFF. The DNA for the CDR3 is TGCGCCAGCAGCCAAGTGCGAGTGTCAGAAGCTTTCTTT.

The rearrangement links TRBV7-9 to TRBJ1-1; perhaps TRBD1 as D (5 bases). CDR3 length: 14 amino acids. CDR1 SEHNR and CDR2 FQNEAQ come from the germline V gene (reference sequence). The V end lost 5 bases, the J end lost 4 bases, and 14 bases lay between the germline ends. CDR3 coding DNA: TGTGCCAGCAGCAGCCAGACAGAGGCCACTGAAGCTTTCTTT. This encodes CASSSQTEATEAFF.

The rearrangement links TRBV19 to TRBJ1-3, with a possible D match to TRBD1 (5 bases). Germline CDR1 reads LNHDA; CDR2 reads SQIVND (reference sequence). This CDR3 is 17 amino acids long. CDR3 region: CATAWDVGTQSGNTIYF. CDR3 nucleotide sequence: TGTGCGACCGCCTGGGACGTAGGGACTCAATCTGGAAACACCATATATTTT.

The chain uses TRBV11-2 and TRBJ2-1, with D unresolved. Trimming took 5 bases from V and 9 from J, leaving 29 bases between them. The CDR3 has 18 amino acids. Per the germline V gene, CDR1 is SGHAT and CDR2 is FQNNGV. The CDR3 here is CASSRTMGVYDSSGEQFF. In nucleotides, the CDR3 is TGTGCCAGCAGCCGTACTATGGGTGTTTATGACTCGTCGGGTGAGCAGTTCTTC.

This chain connects TRBV20-1 to TRBJ2-5, with a possible D match to TRBD2 (5 bases). The length of the CDR3 is 14 residues. CDR1 and CDR2 (germline): DFQATT, SNEGSKA (reference sequence). The germline V and J ends were trimmed by 3 bases and 1 base, with 12 bases remaining between them. As DNA, the CDR3 is TGCAGTGCTAGTAGAGCGGCCCCCCAAGAGACCCAGTACTTC. As protein: CSASRAAPQETQYF.

The rearrangement uses TRBV24-1 and TRBJ1-1; 7 nucleotides line up with TRBD1. This CDR3 contains 14 residues. V shed 7 bases and J 0 bases; nucleotides not matched to a gene: 4. Germline CDR1 KGHDR, CDR2 SFDVKD. The CDR3 protein is CATRPRGMNTEAFF. For the CDR3, the DNA is TGTGCCACCAGGCCCAGGGGGATGAACACTGAAGCTTTCTTT.

The chain carries TRBV27 and TRBJ2-7, with D tentatively TRBD2 (7 bases). The CDR3 covers 15 residues. Trimming left V 3 bases short and J 2 bases short, with 14 bases between. Germline V CDR1 and CDR2: MNHEY, SMNVEV (reference sequence). In nucleotides, the CDR3 is TGTGCCAGCAGTTTGGGGGCCGGGGGGCCCTACGAGCAGTACGTC. It encodes CASSLGAGGPYEQYV.

This rearrangement joins TRBV30 to TRBJ1-5, with 9 bases aligning to TRBD1. From germline, CDR1 is GTSNPN and CDR2 SVGIG (reference sequence). The CDR3 consists of 17 residues. V trimming: 1 base; J trimming: 2 bases; junction bases outside the gene matches: 9. The CDR3 sequence: CAWSGDRDFWGNQPQHF. Here the CDR3 DNA reads TGTGCCTGGAGTGGGGACAGGGATTTCTGGGGCAATCAGCCCCAGCATTTT.